Below, one T cell receptor (beta chain) is given with its context. Antigen unknown. TCRdb analysed the 5' RACE reads with MiXCR anew, one entry per CDR3 protein. The sample contains some 840,000 distinct CDR3 sequences, 12% of which appear only once. The CDR3 runs 14 residues. Germline-derived CDR1 and CDR2 are DFQATT and SNEGSKA (reference sequence). The V gene end was trimmed by 6 bases and the J gene end by 2 bases; junction bases not matched to a gene: 6. The data are from a study of CD8 T cells in ankylosing spondylitis. Findings and limits, study-wide: One TCR beta motif, made up of about 8 highly homologous variants, appeared characteristic of ankylosing spondylitis blood.

The specimen sequenced was blood, either unsorted or a sorted T cell fraction (not recorded which). This chain uses TRBV20-1 with TRBJ2-5; 10 nucleotides match TRBD1. This receptor was taken from a male donor with ankylosing spondylitis. DNA of the CDR3: TGCAGTGCCCAGGACAGGGGGAGGCAAGAGACCCAGTACTTC. Translated: CSAQDRGRQETQYF.